This T cell receptor beta chain was recorded in a study of blood T cell repertoires in COVID-19 (TCRdb year 2020). Regarding the complete study: Samples from collaborators originated in the United States, Italy and Spain and spanned both the acute and convalescent phases of COVID-19. The prospective study material was composed of cDNA or gDNA derived from T cells, B-cell-depleted T cells, or PBMCs. The dataset comprised deeply sampled blood TCRbeta repertoires from subjects exposed to, actively infected with, or recovered from COVID-19. A freely available public database, intended as a resource for researchers studying the immune response to SARS-CoV-2, is where the repertoires were released. The samples were drawn from the first 160 participants of the ongoing ImmuneRACE study and from roughly 1,300 subjects provided by 6 global collaborators. The sample metadata nearly always contained a de-identified subject ID, COVID-19 status, age in years and sex. Where available, HLA class I and class II types were taken from metadata supplied by the sample provider and were not determined by assay-based typing.

What the work shows at the level of the full study, not this receptor alone: How much clinical and demographic metadata was included differed by source and by participant, and the metadata was provided uncurated.

TCRbeta CDR3 regions were amplified from genomic DNA using the immunoSEQ Assay, a bias-controlled multiplex PCR. On the authors' methods: The number of nucleated cells in each sample was estimated from the amplification of reference gene primers within the assay. To quantify the absolute abundance of each unique TCRbeta CDR3 rearrangement, sequence reads were collapsed and filtered. For each sample, productive Simpson clonality was calculated as the square root of Simpson's diversity index across productive rearrangements. In TCRdb, the immuneACCESS table is reduced to in-frame sequences with V and J assigned. These tables do not hold every clone; where another copy was compared, an unresolved V gene accounts for under half, and the others remain unexplained. Clone size and V and J calls were adopted from that table, with D and trimming inferred from the DNA. This sample comprises 100,000 or so clones, about 77% of them detected only once. The ten largest clones add up to 31% of the sample.

With respect to this clone: What antigen it recognizes has not been identified. The input lacks base qualities; no much larger clone sits a single base away.

Each collaborating institution followed its own protocols to collect whole blood in K2EDTA tubes. For TCRbeta analysis, collaborators shipped samples as frozen whole blood, isolated PBMCs, or DNA extracted from either of those sample types. V is reduced by 2 bases and J by 6 bases, leaving a spacing of 16 bases between them. The germline V gene specifies ENHRY as CDR1 and SYGVKD as CDR2. Reading from cysteine to phenylalanine, the CDR3 counts 15 amino acids. The retained sequence is limited to the CDR3, 45 bases, with the frame set at the first base. In this chain, TRBV10-3 is recombined with TRBJ1-2; a tentative D match to TRBD1 spans 6 bases. The TCR was taken from a man aged 65 to 79 with active or convalescent COVID-19. The specimen was peripheral blood. At the DNA level, the sequence is TGTGCCATCAGTGAGGTTACAGGGTCGTTGAATGGCTACACCTTC. This yields the protein CAISEVTGSLNGYTF.